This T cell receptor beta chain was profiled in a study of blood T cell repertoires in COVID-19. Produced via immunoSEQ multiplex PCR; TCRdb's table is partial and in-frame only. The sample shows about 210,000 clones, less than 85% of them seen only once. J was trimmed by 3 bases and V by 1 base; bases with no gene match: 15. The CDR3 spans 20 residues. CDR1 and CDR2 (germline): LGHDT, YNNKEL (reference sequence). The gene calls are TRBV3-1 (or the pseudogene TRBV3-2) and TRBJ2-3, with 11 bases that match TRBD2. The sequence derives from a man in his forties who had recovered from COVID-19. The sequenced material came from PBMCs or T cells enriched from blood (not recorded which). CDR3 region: CASSQAWGGTSGPETDTQYF. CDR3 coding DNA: TGTGCCAGCAGCCAAGCCTGGGGGGGGACTAGCGGACCCGAGACAGATACGCAGTATTTT.